The 26 T cell receptor beta chains listed next were all sequenced from one sample in a study of T-cell reconstitution after alpha-beta-depleted transplantation in children. The authors prepared the TCRbeta library with unique molecular identifiers. TCRdb re-analysed the PCR reads in MiXCR, keeping a single row per CDR3 protein. The table lists around 600,000 distinct CDR3 sequences, roughly 24% of them singletons. The sequences come from PBMCs, mostly from graft donor cells, collected 360 days after TCRalphabeta/CD19-depleted stem cell transplant. These receptors all come from a boy under two years old who had a stem cell transplant for acute myeloid leukemia, so the T cells may come from the graft donor.

This clonotype was detected ten times or more. The chain links TRBV10-3 to TRBJ2-3; 8 bases are a match to TRBD1. Germline-derived CDR1 and CDR2 are ENHRY and SYGVKD. The CDR3 is 14 amino acids. The trim removed 0 bases at V and 11 bases at J, leaving 7 bases unmatched. CDR3 in amino acids: CAISESPVTGGQYF. CDR3 nucleotide sequence: TGTGCCATCAGTGAGTCGCCGGTCACAGGGGGGCAGTATTTT.

The chain employs TRBV29-1 and TRBJ1-2; possible D gene TRBD1, 6 bases. Germline V CDR1 and CDR2: SQVTM, ANQGSEA. Between the trimmed V and J ends, which lost 4 bases and 4 bases, there was a span of 10 bases. The CDR3 contains 12 residues. The CDR3: CSVVRQVYGYTF. CDR3 DNA: TGCAGCGTTGTAAGACAGGTCTATGGCTACACCTTC.

The CDR3 region has the DNA TGTGCCAGCAGTGTCGCAGGCCGTTACTATGGCTACACCTTC. Its translation: CASSVAGRYYGYTF. V and J are TRBV6-1 and TRBJ1-2, with D unclear. CDR3 length equals 14 residues. Trimming removed 4 bases at V and 3 bases at J, with 12 bases between. The germline gives CDR1 MNHNS, CDR2 SASEGT.

In its sample, this clonotype was seen a few times. V and J are TRBV20-1 and TRBJ1-2; TRBD1 is a possible D gene (5 bases). V was shortened by 4 bases and J by 4 bases, with 19 bases between the two germline ends. The CDR3 contains 15 residues. Germline V gives CDR1 DFQATT, CDR2 SNEGSKA (reference sequence). This CDR3 is CSANRGGATLYGYTF. The CDR3 DNA is TGCAGTGCTAATCGAGGTGGGGCGACCCTCTATGGCTACACCTTC.

The V call is TRBV20-1, the J call TRBJ1-4, with 9 positions matching TRBD1. The CDR3 is made up of 13 amino acids. Germline CDR1 and CDR2: DFQATT and SNEGSKA (reference sequence). The V and J ends lost 3 bases and 7 bases, in that order; junction bases with no gene match: 3. This chain's CDR3 is CSASGTGLEKLFF. DNA of the CDR3: TGCAGTGCTAGTGGGACAGGGCTTGAAAAACTGTTTTTT.

This clonotype appeared many times. The genes are TRBV6-1 and TRBJ2-7; D gene ambiguous. The CDR3 extends over 13 amino acids. CDR1 is MNHNS, CDR2 SASEGT, per germline. V dropped 0 bases and J dropped 8 bases, with 11 bases sitting between them. CDR3 region: CASSEARGSKQYV. The CDR3 DNA sequence: TGTGCCAGCAGTGAAGCGCGAGGATCTAAGCAGTACGTC.

The chain carries TRBV20-1 and TRBJ2-7; TRBD1 matches 9 bases. V dropped 4 bases and J dropped 0; count of bases not matched to a gene: 10. This CDR3 spans 16 amino acids. Germline CDR1 and CDR2: DFQATT and SNEGSKA (reference sequence). CDR3 sequence (DNA): TGCAGTGCTAACCTCATCACAGGGGGCCTCTCCTACGAGCAGTACTTC. It is translated as CSANLITGGLSYEQYF.

This clonotype has at least ten counts. This chain connects TRBV3-1 to TRBJ1-6; TRBD1 matches 8 bases. CDR1 LGHDT and CDR2 YNNKEL come from the germline V gene (reference sequence). After removal of 4 bases from V and 7 bases from J, the junction contained 3 bases not matched to a gene. The CDR3 extends over 14 amino acids. CDR3 sequence (DNA): TGTGCCAGCAGCCCCAGGGGGCCCAATTCACCCCTCCACTTT. Translation gives CASSPRGPNSPLHF.

The chain links TRBV4-3 to TRBJ2-3; 8 bases align to TRBD1. Germline V gives CDR1 LGHNA, CDR2 YSLEER. Trimming at V came to 0 bases and at J to 4 bases, leaving 6 bases not matched to a gene. This CDR3 region has 16 residues. The CDR3 region has the DNA TGCGCCAGCAGCCAAGATTACGGGACAGGCTCAGATACGCAGTATTTT. Amino acid sequence: CASSQDYGTGSDTQYF.

In its sample, this clonotype was seen many times. This rearrangement joins TRBV20-1 to TRBJ1-2; D is undetermined. V dropped 4 bases and J dropped 8 bases, with 2 bases sitting between them. The CDR3 consists of 8 residues. The germline gives CDR1 DFQATT, CDR2 SNEGSKA (reference sequence). The CDR3 is CSAMGYTF. The CDR3 DNA follows: TGCAGTGCTATGGGCTACACCTTC.

In this sample, this clonotype turned up many times. V usage is TRBV20-1 and J usage is TRBJ2-7, with D possibly matching TRBD2 (6 bases). Per germline, CDR1 DFQATT and CDR2 SNEGSKA (reference sequence). Trimming stripped 4 bases from V and 4 bases from J, with 14 bases between. The CDR3 is made up of 13 amino acids. The CDR3 reads CSATRGLRYEQYV. Written as DNA, the CDR3 is TGCAGTGCTACTCGCGGACTAAGATACGAGCAGTACGTC.

The gene calls are TRBV7-2 and TRBJ2-3; D uncertain. From germline, CDR1 is SGHTA and CDR2 FQGNSA. The length of the CDR3 is 14 residues. Trimming shortened V by 3 bases and J by 4 bases, and 11 bases separated the two germline ends. CDR3 loop: CASSFTVGADTQYF. CDR3 DNA sequence: TGTGCCAGCAGCTTCACAGTTGGGGCAGATACGCAGTATTTT.

This clonotype has only a few counts. This rearrangement joins TRBV6-5 to TRBJ2-1; D might be TRBD2 (6 bases). V was pared by 0 bases and J by 6 bases, with 15 bases between. The CDR3 is 16 residues long. Germline V gene lookup returns CDR1 MNHEY and CDR2 SVGAGI. Here the CDR3 DNA reads TGTGCCAGCAGTTACTCGGCGGGGCGGCCGTTCAATGAGCAGTTCTTC. Translating it yields CASSYSAGRPFNEQFF.

The rearrangement links TRBV28 to TRBJ2-7; 8 bases line up with TRBD1. Germline trimming cut 6 bases from V and 3 bases from J; bases unmatched to any gene: 4. CDR1 is MDHEN and CDR2 is SYDVKM in the germline V gene. The CDR3 is 13 amino acids. CDR3: CASRNDRGYEQYV. CDR3 bases: TGTGCCAGCAGAAACGACAGGGGCTACGAGCAGTACGTC.

In this sample, this clonotype turned up a few times. This chain uses TRBV6-5 with TRBJ2-7, with D possibly matching TRBD2 (5 bases). This CDR3 has 14 residues. The germline V gene has CDR1 MNHEY and CDR2 SVGAGI. With 0 bases removed from V and 5 bases from J, the gap between germline ends came to 11 bases. The CDR3 DNA sequence: TGTGCCAGCAGTTACTCGGTCCGAGGGAACGAGCAGTACTTC. This gives the protein CASSYSVRGNEQYF.

This clonotype was seen a handful of times. This sequence joins TRBV5-1 and TRBJ2-1; 7 bases are a match to TRBD2. Germline V gives CDR1 SGHRS, CDR2 YFSETQ. CDR3 length: 15 amino acids. V was clipped by 3 bases and J by 3 bases; unmatched bases: 6. The DNA of the CDR3 is TGCGCCAGCAGCTCCAGCGGGGCCCTCTACAATGAGCAGTTCTTC. It is translated as CASSSSGALYNEQFF.

The chain carries TRBV15 and TRBJ2-1; D call uncertain. This CDR3 comprises 12 residues. V was clipped by 0 bases and J by 6 bases, with 3 bases between them. Per the germline V gene, CDR1 is LNHNV and CDR2 is YYDKDF (reference sequence). The CDR3 protein is CATSRDTNEQFF. The CDR3 DNA reads as TGTGCCACCAGCAGAGATACCAATGAGCAGTTCTTC.

The J gene is TRBJ2-2, the V gene TRBV19, with 14 bases identical to TRBD2. The germline V gene encodes CDR1 LNHDA and CDR2 SQIVND (reference sequence). The V and J ends lost 2 bases and 9 bases, in that order; junction bases with no gene match: 11. This CDR3 region has 18 residues. This CDR3 is CASSISTGLAGAPRELFF. CDR3 DNA sequence: TGTGCCAGTAGTATAAGCACGGGACTAGCGGGGGCCCCCAGGGAGCTGTTTTTT.

This rearrangement joins TRBV29-1 to TRBJ2-7, with D possibly matching TRBD1 (6 bases). CDR1 is SQVTM, CDR2 ANQGSEA, per germline. The CDR3 is made up of 16 amino acids. The V end was cut by 5 bases, the J end by 2 bases, with 22 bases between. CDR3 region: CSVSDAKTGFPYEQYF. CDR3 nucleotides: TGCAGCGTTTCGGATGCAAAAACAGGGTTCCCCTACGAGCAGTACTTC.

This chain joins TRBV18 and TRBJ1-1, with TRBD1 matching over 9 bases. V was clipped by 2 bases and J by 2 bases; unmatched bases: 6. The germline V gene has CDR1 KGHSH and CDR2 LQKENI. The CDR3 has 16 residues. CDR3 amino acids: CASSPKGQGLNTEAFF. The CDR3 bases are TGTGCCAGCTCACCAAAGGGACAGGGACTCAACACTGAAGCTTTCTTT.

This chain links TRBV6-1 with TRBJ2-1, with D hard to call. In germline, CDR1 is MNHNS, CDR2 SASEGT. The CDR3 is 12 residues long. V lost 5 bases and J 13 bases, leaving 15 bases between the germline ends. The CDR3 protein is CASSTLGVSQFF. The CDR3 nucleotides are TGTGCCAGCAGTACGCTTGGGGTTAGCCAGTTCTTC.

This clonotype was recorded at least ten times. The chain combines TRBV5-1 with TRBJ1-2; D possibly corresponds to TRBD1 (5 bases). Germline V CDR1 and CDR2: SGHRS, YFSETQ. The CDR3 loop spans 15 amino acids. With 4 bases removed from V and 1 base from J, the gap between germline ends came to 14 bases. CDR3 in DNA: TGCGCCAGCAGCCCGGGACTCGGAGTTAACTATGGCTACACCTTC. As protein: CASSPGLGVNYGYTF. The full variable domain, its missing parts supplied by reference TRBV5-1 and TRBJ1-2, is KAGVTQTPRYLIKTRGQQVTLSCSPISGHRSVSWYQQTPGQGLQFLFEYFSETQRNKGNFPGRFSGRQFSNSRSEMNVSTLELGDSALYLCASSPGLGVNYGYTFGSGTRLTVV.

At least ten counts were recorded for this clonotype. The V gene is TRBV10-3, the J gene TRBJ2-7; a weak D match, TRBD2 (5 bases). CDR3 length equals 15 residues. Germline V gene sequence: CDR1 ENHRY, CDR2 SYGVKD. V was shortened by 0 bases and J by 3 bases, with 12 bases between the two germline ends. The CDR3 loop is CAISESRRAGYEQYF. The CDR3 bases are TGTGCCATCAGTGAGTCCCGGCGTGCGGGCTACGAGCAGTACTTC.

At least ten counts were recorded for this clonotype. This chain joins TRBV12-3 or TRBV12-4 and TRBJ2-1; D uncertain. The ends were cut back, 3 bases at V and 9 bases at J, with 15 bases in the middle. CDR3 length: 14 amino acids. Here the CDR3 reads CASSFGPVVGEQFF. The CDR3 region has the DNA TGTGCCAGCAGTTTCGGCCCAGTGGTGGGTGAGCAGTTCTTC.

This clonotype occurred many times. A read error may account for a junction end that differs from germline. The rearrangement links TRBV20-1 to TRBJ2-7; 10 nucleotides agree with TRBD1. The CDR3 extends over 12 amino acids. Looked up from germline, CDR1 is DFQATT and CDR2 is SNEGSKA (reference sequence). The chain's CDR3 is CSARLPGGQGNF. CDR3 DNA sequence: TGCAGTGCTAGACTTCCTGGGGGACAGGGGAACTTC.

The CDR3 protein is CASKREQLSGNTIYF. The CDR3 region has the DNA TGTGCCAGCAAGCGGGAGCAACTCTCTGGAAACACCATATATTTT. The chain carries TRBV6-2 or TRBV6-3 and TRBJ1-3; D is uncertain. The CDR3 has 15 amino acids. Germline V gene lookup returns CDR1 MNHEY and CDR2 SVGEGT. V lost 7 bases, J lost 0 bases, and 13 bases lay in between.